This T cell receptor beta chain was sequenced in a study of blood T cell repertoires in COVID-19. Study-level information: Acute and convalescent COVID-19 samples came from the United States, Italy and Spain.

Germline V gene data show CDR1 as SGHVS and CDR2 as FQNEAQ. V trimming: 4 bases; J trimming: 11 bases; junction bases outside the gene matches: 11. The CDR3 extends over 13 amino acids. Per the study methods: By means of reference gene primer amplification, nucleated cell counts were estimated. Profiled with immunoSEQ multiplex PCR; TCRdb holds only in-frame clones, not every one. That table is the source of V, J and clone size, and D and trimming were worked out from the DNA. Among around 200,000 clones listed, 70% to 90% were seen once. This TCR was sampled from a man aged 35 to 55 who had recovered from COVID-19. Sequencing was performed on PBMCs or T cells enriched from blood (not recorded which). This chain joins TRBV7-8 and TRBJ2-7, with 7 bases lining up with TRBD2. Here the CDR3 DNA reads TGTGCCAGCAGCTCTAGCGGAGCGGGACGGGAGTACTTC. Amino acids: CASSSSGAGREYF.